This TCR beta chain was sequenced in a study of blood T cell repertoires in COVID-19. The overall study: Two negative PCRs, clearance, or symptom resolution were required of recovered Cohort 3 donors. Sources were T cells, B-cell-depleted T cells, or PBMCs; the material itself was cDNA or gDNA.

Data came from immunoSEQ multiplex PCR; TCRdb stores just in-frame clones and leaves some out. The data hold approximately 150,000 clones, with approximately 87% observed a single time. Self-reported history from a screening survey and questionnaire set each donor's cohort. The receptor's source is a man aged 45-65 years in a cohort exposed to, infected with or recovered from COVID-19 (not recorded which). The sequencing input was PBMCs or T cells enriched from blood (not recorded which).

Here the CDR3 DNA reads TGTGCCAGCAGTACCTTGACAGTAGGGGAGCAGTTCTTC. Protein product: CASSTLTVGEQFF. This chain links TRBV6-2 or TRBV6-3 with TRBJ2-1; TRBD1 is a possible D gene (5 bases). This CDR3 comprises 13 residues. Trimming took off 5 bases at V and 10 bases at J, with 15 bases between the two ends. CDR1 is MNHEY and CDR2 is SVGEGT in the germline V gene.